A selection of T cell receptor beta chains follows, all from one sample in a study of CD8+CD57+ T cells in acquired aplastic anemia. MiXCR, run by TCRdb on the reads, gives a single entry per CDR3 protein. The sample has fewer than 200,000 distinct CDR3 sequences, around 50% seen once; the top ten hold approximately 13%. The source material was sorted CD4+, CD8+, or CD8+CD57+ T cells (not recorded which) from PBMCs. The receptors come from a human donor with aplastic anemia. CDR3s include the opening cysteine and the closing phenylalanine or tryptophan. D genes are given only for firm matches. For some rows the clone size is stated as once, few or many, or as a class when expanded; others skip it.

D gene | J gene | clone size | V gene | CDR3 protein | CDR3 DNA
- | TRBJ2-2 | many | TRBV7-8 | CASSGGVDGELFF | TGTGCCAGCAGTGGAGGGGTGGACGGGGAGCTGTTTTTT
- | TRBJ2-5 | - | TRBV2 | CATSDPTEQETQYF | TGTGCCACCAGTGATCCGACAGAACAAGAGACCCAGTACTTC
- | TRBJ2-5 | - | TRBV7-3 | CASSFSGGETQYF | TGTGCCAGCAGCTTCTCCGGGGGAGAGACCCAGTACTTC
- | TRBJ2-7 | - | TRBV9 | CASSVSWGPYEQYF | TGTGCCAGCAGCGTATCATGGGGGCCCTACGAGCAGTACTTC
- | TRBJ2-7 | many | TRBV6-1 | CASSPRTAVLGEQYF | TGTGCCAGCAGCCCAAGGACGGCAGTACTGGGCGAGCAGTACTTC
- | TRBJ2-3 | few | TRBV7-3 | CASSSTGTDTQYF | TGTGCCAGCAGCTCGACCGGCACAGATACGCAGTATTTT
TRBD1 | TRBJ2-5 | once | TRBV10-3 | CAIARQGSQETQYF | TGTGCCATCGCTCGACAGGGGTCCCAAGAGACCCAGTACTTC
- | TRBJ1-1 | - | TRBV19 | CASRSGAREAEAFF | TGTGCCAGTAGGTCAGGGGCGCGGGAGGCTGAAGCTTTCTTT
TRBD2 | TRBJ2-3 | - | TRBV24-1 | CATSEGSGASTDTQYF | TGTGCCACCAGTGAAGGTAGCGGGGCGAGCACAGATACGCAGTATTTT
- | TRBJ2-5 | few | TRBV7-8 | CASSVRHTETQYF | TGTGCCAGCAGCGTCCGACATACTGAGACCCAGTACTTC
- | TRBJ1-2 | - | TRBV7-2 | CASSLAGGDRTGGYTF | TGTGCCAGCAGCTTAGCCGGGGGCGACAGGACGGGAGGCTACACCTTC
- | TRBJ1-2 | - | TRBV12-3/TRBV12-4 | CASSFLRQADGYTF | TGTGCCAGCAGTTTCCTACGACAGGCTGATGGCTACACCTTC
- | TRBJ1-2 | - | TRBV29-1 | CSVELVGGYGYTF | TGCAGCGTTGAATTAGTCGGAGGCTATGGCTACACCTTC
- | TRBJ1-4 | few | TRBV5-1 | CASSLGHKGGEKLFF | TGCGCCAGCAGCTTGGGGCACAAAGGGGGTGAAAAACTGTTTTTT
TRBD1 | TRBJ2-3 | - | TRBV2 | CASSFLTGTGYTDTQYF | TGTGCCAGCAGTTTTCTCACCGGGACAGGGTACACAGATACGCAGTATTTT
TRBD1 | TRBJ2-5 | once | TRBV2 | CASTGQGAERETQYF | TGTGCCAGCACTGGACAGGGGGCGGAACGAGAGACCCAGTACTTC
- | TRBJ2-1 | many | TRBV19 | CASNVGTYNEQFF | TGTGCCAGTAATGTAGGCACCTACAATGAGCAGTTCTTC
- | TRBJ1-1 | - | TRBV6-5 | CASSSIQTSQGTEAFF | TGTGCCAGCAGTTCTATACAAACAAGCCAGGGGACTGAAGCTTTCTTT
TRBD1 | TRBJ1-1 | - | TRBV11-1 | CASSQSRDSTDTEAFF | TGTGCCAGCTCCCAGAGCCGGGACAGTACGGACACTGAAGCTTTCTTT
TRBD1 | TRBJ1-4 | - | TRBV15 | CATSGQGVLSTNEKLFF | TGTGCCACCAGCGGACAGGGCGTACTTTCAACTAATGAAAAACTGTTTTTT
- | TRBJ2-6 | - | TRBV19 | CASRPQGANVLTF | TGTGCCAGTAGGCCACAGGGGGCCAACGTCCTGACTTTC
- | TRBJ1-5 | - | TRBV19 | CASDQRGESQPQHF | TGTGCCAGTGATCAGCGGGGGGAGAGTCAGCCCCAGCATTTT
TRBD1 | TRBJ2-7 | - | TRBV7-6 | CASSLTGIEQYF | TGTGCCAGCAGCTTGACAGGGATCGAGCAGTACTTC
- | TRBJ2-2 | many | TRBV14 | CASSQVPDGELFF | TGTGCCAGCAGCCAAGTGCCGGACGGGGAGCTGTTTTTT
- | TRBJ2-5 | few | TRBV15 | CATSRGLEKTQYF | TGTGCCACCAGCAGAGGACTAGAGAAGACCCAGTACTTC
TRBD2 | TRBJ2-1 | few | TRBV24-1 | CATSGSGGRYHNEQFF | TGTGCCACCAGTGGTAGCGGGGGGCGATATCACAATGAGCAGTTCTTC
TRBD1 | TRBJ1-6 | many | TRBV5-6 | CASSMRMGQIYNSPLHF | TGTGCCAGCAGCATGCGCATGGGACAGATCTATAATTCACCCCTCCACTTT
- | TRBJ2-2 | - | TRBV19 | CATPDRNTGELFF | TGTGCCACCCCGGACAGGAACACCGGGGAGCTGTTTTTT
TRBD2 | TRBJ2-1 | once | TRBV5-1 | CASSGLGSSGLNEQFF | TGCGCCAGCAGCGGTCTAGGTTCTAGCGGTTTAAATGAGCAGTTCTTC
TRBD1 | TRBJ1-5 | few | TRBV5-1 | CASSLGPDRGNQPQHF | TGCGCCAGCAGCTTGGGGCCGGACAGGGGTAATCAGCCCCAGCATTTT
TRBD2 | TRBJ2-5 | many | TRBV3-1 | CASSMRNGGIGETQYF | TGTGCCAGCAGCATGCGGAACGGGGGGATTGGAGAGACCCAGTACTTC
TRBD2 | TRBJ2-5 | few | TRBV5-1 | CASSLEASGGARETQYF | TGCGCCAGCAGCTTGGAGGCTAGCGGGGGGGCTCGGGAGACCCAGTACTTC
TRBD2 | TRBJ2-5 | - | TRBV10-2 | CASSESGLAGGPQETQYF | TGCGCCAGCAGTGAGTCGGGACTAGCGGGGGGACCCCAAGAGACCCAGTACTTC
- | TRBJ2-3 | few | TRBV11-2 | CASSSEGGWGTDTQYF | TGTGCCAGCAGCTCCGAGGGGGGTTGGGGCACAGATACGCAGTATTTT
- | TRBJ2-3 | - | TRBV7-8 | CASSSRGRSQDTQYF | TGTGCCAGCAGCTCCCGGGGGAGGAGTCAAGATACGCAGTATTTT
- | TRBJ2-5 | - | TRBV7-3 | CASSFGVGETQYF | TGTGCCAGCAGCTTTGGGGTTGGCGAGACCCAGTACTTC
- | TRBJ2-6 | - | TRBV19 | CASSSPLKASSGANVLTF | TGTGCCAGTAGTAGTCCCTTAAAGGCCAGCTCTGGGGCCAACGTCCTGACTTTC
- | TRBJ1-5 | many | TRBV24-1 | CATSDSRGGSGPQHF | TGTGCCACCAGTGATTCCAGAGGGGGTTCAGGGCCCCAGCATTTT
TRBD2 | TRBJ2-5 | - | TRBV9 | CASNPSGGAETQYF | TGTGCCAGCAACCCTAGCGGGGGGGCAGAGACCCAGTACTTC
- | TRBJ1-3 | - | TRBV28 | CASSLPGNTIYF | TGTGCCAGCAGCTTGCCTGGAAACACCATATATTTT
- | TRBJ2-7 | once | TRBV10-2 | CASSVGSGDTYEQYF | TGTGCCAGCAGCGTAGGAAGCGGGGACACCTACGAGCAGTACTTC
- | TRBJ2-7 | - | TRBV15 | CATSRDSLQGREQYF | TGTGCCACCAGCAGAGATTCCCTACAGGGGAGGGAGCAGTACTTC
- | TRBJ2-7 | - | TRBV19 | CASSKGNYEQYF | TGTGCCAGTAGTAAAGGGAACTACGAGCAGTACTTC
- | TRBJ1-5 | many | TRBV7-8 | CASSLADNQPQHF | TGTGCCAGCAGCTTAGCCGACAATCAGCCCCAGCATTTT
TRBD2 | TRBJ2-3 | - | TRBV20-1 | CSARVAGGSTDTQYF | TGCAGTGCTAGAGTTGCGGGAGGTTCCACAGATACGCAGTATTTT
TRBD1 | TRBJ2-5 | - | TRBV20-1 | CSASDRGRISETQYF | TGCAGTGCTTCCGACAGGGGAAGGATCTCGGAGACCCAGTACTTC